This is a list of T cell receptor beta chains from one sample in a study of T cell clones after liver transplantation. Profiled with immunoSEQ multiplex PCR; TCRdb holds only in-frame clones, not every one. The table has 68,000 or so clones, 90% to 95% seen once; the top ten hold 0.8% to 1%. The sample here was CD4+ T cells from blood, taken 25 months after liver transplant. Receptor source: a human patient who received a liver transplant. A subset of T cells may come from the graft donor. CDR3s include the opening cysteine and the closing phenylalanine or tryptophan. The order of the fields is CDR3 protein, CDR3 DNA, V gene, clone size, D gene, J gene. A D gene is named only where the DNA matches it firmly. Not every row has a clone size; where given, it reads once, few, many or a size class.

CDR3aa: CASSVGAARDETQYF
CDR3nt: TGTGCCAGCAGCGTAGGGGCAGCGCGGGATGAGACCCAGTACTTC
v_gene: TRBV9
abundance: NA
d_gene: NA
j_gene: TRBJ2-5

CDR3aa: CASRSRLTNSPLHF
CDR3nt: TGTGCCAGCAGGTCGAGGTTGACTAATTCACCCCTCCACTTT
v_gene: TRBV28
abundance: NA
d_gene: NA
j_gene: TRBJ1-6

CDR3aa: CASSATSAGEQFF
CDR3nt: TGTGCCAGCAGCGCTACTAGCGCGGGTGAGCAGTTCTTC
v_gene: TRBV11-3
abundance: NA
d_gene: TRBD2
j_gene: TRBJ2-1

CDR3aa: CASSLVLSLGDEQYF
CDR3nt: TGCGCCAGCAGCTTGGTGCTGTCCCTGGGGGACGAGCAGTACTTC
v_gene: TRBV5-1
abundance: NA
d_gene: NA
j_gene: TRBJ2-7

CDR3aa: CASSAGQEGEKLFF
CDR3nt: TGTGCCAGCAGCGCGGGACAGGAGGGGGAAAAACTGTTTTTT
v_gene: TRBV7-9
abundance: NA
d_gene: TRBD1
j_gene: TRBJ1-4

CDR3aa: CASSSQAGEAGEQFF
CDR3nt: TGTGCCAGCAGCTCCCAAGCGGGAGAGGCCGGTGAGCAGTTCTTC
v_gene: TRBV9
abundance: NA
d_gene: TRBD2
j_gene: TRBJ2-1

CDR3aa: CASSLVRHYSNQPQHF
CDR3nt: TGTGCCAGCAGCTTGGTTAGACACTATAGCAATCAGCCCCAGCATTTT
v_gene: TRBV5-8
abundance: NA
d_gene: NA
j_gene: TRBJ1-5

CDR3aa: CASSVEMGLGGYTF
CDR3nt: TGTGCCAGCAGTGTCGAGATGGGGCTTGGGGGCTACACCTTC
v_gene: TRBV2
abundance: NA
d_gene: NA
j_gene: TRBJ1-2

CDR3aa: CSVEDSSYEQYF
CDR3nt: TGCAGCGTTGAGGATAGCTCCTACGAGCAGTACTTC
v_gene: TRBV29-1
abundance: NA
d_gene: NA
j_gene: TRBJ2-7

CDR3aa: CASSVKGDGTQYF
CDR3nt: TGTGCCAGCAGCGTAAAGGGCGATGGGACCCAGTACTTC
v_gene: TRBV9
abundance: few
d_gene: NA
j_gene: TRBJ2-5